This paragraph covers one T cell receptor (beta chain) sequence. Its target is unknown. This sample was taken from a study of naive and memory T cell subsets. Notes on the study in general: Between naive and memory subsets, TCR abundance power law exponents differed. From naive to CM, EM and EMRA, diversity decreased and Gini increased. Naive repertoires, especially CD8, held a few larger clonotypes, possibly memory cells re-expressing CD45RA.

Two oligonucleotides, mixed equimolar, formed the beta constant-region primer covering TRBC1 and TRBC2. Nested alpha and beta constant-region primers with the SP2 primer drove four PCR rounds on ligated cDNA. Using its own MiXCR run on the UMI-ligation and nested PCR reads, TCRdb lists one record per CDR3 protein. Of 140,000 to 150,000 distinct CDR3 sequences in the sample, about 18% were seen once. The receptor was isolated from a human donor in good health. The sequencing sample was made of naive CD4+ T cells from blood.

The CDR3 nucleotides read TGTGCCAGCAGGATGCAAGACGCGCGGCACGAGCAGTACTTC. It is translated as CASRMQDARHEQYF. The gene calls are TRBV6-2 or TRBV6-3 and TRBJ2-7, with D uncertain. The ends were cut back, 6 bases at V and 5 bases at J, with 17 bases in the middle. The germline V gene has CDR1 MNHEY and CDR2 SVGEGT. The CDR3 is 14 amino acids.